The 3 T cell receptor beta chains in this list originate from one sample, sequenced in a study of early T cells in non-severe SARS-CoV-2 infection. From the 5' RACE reads, TCRdb called clonotypes with MiXCR, one entry per CDR3 protein. The sample lists around 57,000 distinct CDR3 sequences, roughly 8% occurring once. The source material was whole blood. The origin of the receptors is an adult who was a healthcare worker with PCR-confirmed SARS-CoV-2 infection or an uninfected control (not recorded which).

This clonotype was recorded many times. The CDR3, as DNA: TGTGCCAGCAGTTACCGGCAGGGGAGCAATGAGCAGTTCTTC. Its translation is CASSYRQGSNEQFF. V gene TRBV6-8 combines with J gene TRBJ2-1; D perhaps matches TRBD1 (6 bases). This CDR3 is 14 amino acids long. Trimming shortened V by 2 bases and J by 6 bases, and 11 bases separated the two germline ends. Germline lookup yields CDR1 MNHGY and CDR2 SAAAGT.

The rearrangement links TRBV7-9 to TRBJ2-7; weak D call: TRBD1 (6 bases). Trimming left V 7 bases short and J 0 bases short, with 13 bases between. Germline V lookup: CDR1 SEHNR, CDR2 FQNEAQ (reference sequence). The CDR3 runs 14 residues. The CDR3 nucleotides are TGTGCCAGCACCCACGGACAGCGCTCCTACGAGCAGTACTTC. It yields the protein CASTHGQRSYEQYF.

This chain joins TRBV5-5 and TRBJ2-7; 10 nucleotides agree with TRBD2. V shed 1 base and J 4 bases; nucleotides not matched to a gene: 11. This CDR3 contains 17 residues. Germline V gene sequence: CDR1 SGHKS, CDR2 YYEKEE (reference sequence). CDR3 sequence: CASSLYVRTSGTYEQYF. DNA of the CDR3: TGTGCCAGCAGCTTGTACGTAAGAACTAGCGGGACGTACGAGCAGTACTTC.